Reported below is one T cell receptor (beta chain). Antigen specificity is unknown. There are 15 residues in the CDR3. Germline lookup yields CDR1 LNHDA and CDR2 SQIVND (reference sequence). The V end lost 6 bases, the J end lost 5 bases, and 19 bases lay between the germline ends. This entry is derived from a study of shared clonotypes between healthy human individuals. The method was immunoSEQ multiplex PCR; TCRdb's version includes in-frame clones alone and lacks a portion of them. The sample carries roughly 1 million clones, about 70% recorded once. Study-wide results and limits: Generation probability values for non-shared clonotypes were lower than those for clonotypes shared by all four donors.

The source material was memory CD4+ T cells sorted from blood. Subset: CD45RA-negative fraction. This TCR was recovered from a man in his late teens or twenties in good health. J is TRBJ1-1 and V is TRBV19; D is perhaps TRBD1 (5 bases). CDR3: CASRLPLAGRTEAFF. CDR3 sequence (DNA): TGTGCCAGTAGGCTTCCCCTGGCAGGGAGGACTGAAGCTTTCTTT. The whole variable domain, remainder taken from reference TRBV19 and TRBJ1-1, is DGGITQSPKYLFRKEGQNVTLSCEQNLNHDAMYWYRQDPGQGLRLIYYSQIVNDFQKGDIAEGYSVSREKKESFPLTVTSAQKNPTAFYLCASRLPLAGRTEAFFGQGTRLTVV.